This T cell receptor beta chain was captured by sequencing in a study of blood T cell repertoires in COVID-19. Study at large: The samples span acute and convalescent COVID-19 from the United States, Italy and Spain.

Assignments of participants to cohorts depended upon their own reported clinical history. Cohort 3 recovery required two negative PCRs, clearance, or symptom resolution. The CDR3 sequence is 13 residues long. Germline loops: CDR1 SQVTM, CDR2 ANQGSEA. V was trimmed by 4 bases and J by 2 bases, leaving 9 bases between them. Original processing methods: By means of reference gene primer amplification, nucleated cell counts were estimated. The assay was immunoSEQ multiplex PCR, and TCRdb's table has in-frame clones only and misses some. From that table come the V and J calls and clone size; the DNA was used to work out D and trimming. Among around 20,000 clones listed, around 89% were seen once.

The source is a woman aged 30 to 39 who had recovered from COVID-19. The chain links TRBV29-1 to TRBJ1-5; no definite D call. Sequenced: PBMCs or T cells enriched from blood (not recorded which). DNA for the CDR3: TGCAGCGTTGGGAGGTCGGGCAATCAGCCCCAGCATTTT. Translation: CSVGRSGNQPQHF. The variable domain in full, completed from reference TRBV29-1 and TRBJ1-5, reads SAVISQKPSRDICQRGTSLTIQCQVDSQVTMMFWYRQQPGQSLTLIATANQGSEATYESGFVIDKFPISRPNLTFSTLTVSNMSPEDSSIYLCSVGRSGNQPQHFGDGTRLSIL.